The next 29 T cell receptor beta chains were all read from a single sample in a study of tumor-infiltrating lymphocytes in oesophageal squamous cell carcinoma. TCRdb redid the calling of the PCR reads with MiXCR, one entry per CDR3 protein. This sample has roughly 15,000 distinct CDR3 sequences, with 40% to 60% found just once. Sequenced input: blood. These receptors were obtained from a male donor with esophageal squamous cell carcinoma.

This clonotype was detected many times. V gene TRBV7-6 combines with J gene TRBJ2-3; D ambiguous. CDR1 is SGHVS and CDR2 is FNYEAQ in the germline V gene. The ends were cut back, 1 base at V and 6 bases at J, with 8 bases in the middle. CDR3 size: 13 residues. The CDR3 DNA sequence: TGTGCCAGCAGCTTAGAGTTCCCGGATACGCAGTATTTT. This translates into CASSLEFPDTQYF.

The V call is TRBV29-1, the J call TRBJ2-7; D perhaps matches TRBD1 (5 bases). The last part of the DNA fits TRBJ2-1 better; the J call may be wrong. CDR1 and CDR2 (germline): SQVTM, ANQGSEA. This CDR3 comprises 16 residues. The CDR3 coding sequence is TGCAGCGTTGAAGGGGAAGGGGATACTTTGAACAATGAGCAGTTCTTC. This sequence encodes CSVEGEGDTLNNEQFF.

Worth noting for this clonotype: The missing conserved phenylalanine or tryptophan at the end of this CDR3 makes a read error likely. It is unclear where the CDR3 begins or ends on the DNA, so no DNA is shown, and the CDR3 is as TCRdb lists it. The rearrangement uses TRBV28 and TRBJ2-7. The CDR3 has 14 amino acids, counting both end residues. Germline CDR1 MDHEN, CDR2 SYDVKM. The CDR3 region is CASSLIGYGYTFGS.

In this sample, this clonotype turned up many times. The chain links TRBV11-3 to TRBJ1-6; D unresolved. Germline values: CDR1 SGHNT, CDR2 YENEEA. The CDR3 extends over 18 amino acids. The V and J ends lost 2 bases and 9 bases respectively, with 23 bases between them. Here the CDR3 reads CASSLNVYGRESRSPLHF. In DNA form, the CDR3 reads TGTGCCAGCAGCTTAAACGTTTATGGGCGGGAATCGCGTTCACCCCTCCACTTT.

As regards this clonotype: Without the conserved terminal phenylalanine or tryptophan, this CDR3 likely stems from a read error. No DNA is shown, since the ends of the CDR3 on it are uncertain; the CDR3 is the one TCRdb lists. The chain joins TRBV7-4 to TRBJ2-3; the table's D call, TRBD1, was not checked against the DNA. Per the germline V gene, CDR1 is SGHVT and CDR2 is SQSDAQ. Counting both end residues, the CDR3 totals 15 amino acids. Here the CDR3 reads CASGQGGNYGYTFGS.

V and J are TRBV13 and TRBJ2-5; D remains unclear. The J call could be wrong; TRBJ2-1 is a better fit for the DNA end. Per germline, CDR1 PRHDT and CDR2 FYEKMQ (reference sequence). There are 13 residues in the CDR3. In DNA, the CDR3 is TGTGCCAGCAGCTTTTCAGGTTACAATGAGCAGTTCTTC. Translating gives CASSFSGYNEQFF.

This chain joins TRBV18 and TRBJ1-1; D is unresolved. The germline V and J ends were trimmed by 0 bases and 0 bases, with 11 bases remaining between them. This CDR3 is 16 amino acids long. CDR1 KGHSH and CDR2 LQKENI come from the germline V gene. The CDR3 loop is CASSPPGRNMNTEAFF. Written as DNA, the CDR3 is TGTGCCAGCTCACCACCTGGACGGAACATGAACACTGAAGCTTTCTTT.

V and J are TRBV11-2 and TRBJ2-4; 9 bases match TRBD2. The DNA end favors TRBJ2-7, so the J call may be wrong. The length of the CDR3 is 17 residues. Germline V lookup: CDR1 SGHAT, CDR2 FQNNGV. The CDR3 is CASSSRGLLAGLYEQYF. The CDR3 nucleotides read TGTGCCAGCAGCTCCCGGGGATTGCTAGCGGGATTGTACGAGCAGTACTTC.

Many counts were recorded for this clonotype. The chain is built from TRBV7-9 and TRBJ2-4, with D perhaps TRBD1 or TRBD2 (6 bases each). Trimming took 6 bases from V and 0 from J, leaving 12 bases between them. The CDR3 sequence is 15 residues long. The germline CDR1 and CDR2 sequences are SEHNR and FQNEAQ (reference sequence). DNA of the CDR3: TGTGCCAGCAGGGAAGGGGGGTTAGCCAAAAACATTCAGTACTTC. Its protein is CASREGGLAKNIQYF.

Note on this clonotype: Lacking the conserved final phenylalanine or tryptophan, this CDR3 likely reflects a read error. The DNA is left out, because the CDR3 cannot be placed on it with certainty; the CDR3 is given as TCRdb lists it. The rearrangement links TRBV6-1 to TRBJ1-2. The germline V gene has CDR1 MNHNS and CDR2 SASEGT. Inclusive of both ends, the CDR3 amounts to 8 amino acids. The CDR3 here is CASSEAGS.

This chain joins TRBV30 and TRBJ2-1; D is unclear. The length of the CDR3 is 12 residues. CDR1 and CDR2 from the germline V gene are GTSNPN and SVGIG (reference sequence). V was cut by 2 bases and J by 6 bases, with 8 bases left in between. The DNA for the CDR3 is TGTGCCTGGAGTTACGCAGGCAATGAGCAGTTCTTC. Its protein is CAWSYAGNEQFF.

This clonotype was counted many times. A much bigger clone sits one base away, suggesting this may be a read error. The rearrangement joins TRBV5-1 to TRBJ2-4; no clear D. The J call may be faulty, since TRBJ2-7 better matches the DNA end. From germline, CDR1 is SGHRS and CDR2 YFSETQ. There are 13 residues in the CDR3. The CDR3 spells CASSLDSSTEQYF. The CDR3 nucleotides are TGCGCCAGCAGCTTGGATAGCTCAACCGAGCAGTACTTC.

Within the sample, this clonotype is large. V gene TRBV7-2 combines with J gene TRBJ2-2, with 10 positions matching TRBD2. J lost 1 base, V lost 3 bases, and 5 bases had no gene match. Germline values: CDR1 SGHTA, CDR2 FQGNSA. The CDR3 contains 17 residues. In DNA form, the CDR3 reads TGTGCCAGCAGCTTCAGGACTAGCGGAGGGAACACCGGGGAGCTGTTTTTT. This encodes CASSFRTSGGNTGELFF.

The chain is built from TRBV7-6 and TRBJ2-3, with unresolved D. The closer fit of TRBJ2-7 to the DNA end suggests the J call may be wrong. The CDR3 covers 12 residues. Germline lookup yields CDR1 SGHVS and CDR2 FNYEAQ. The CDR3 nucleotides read TGTGCCAGCAGCACAAACGGCCACGAGCAGTACTTC. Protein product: CASSTNGHEQYF.

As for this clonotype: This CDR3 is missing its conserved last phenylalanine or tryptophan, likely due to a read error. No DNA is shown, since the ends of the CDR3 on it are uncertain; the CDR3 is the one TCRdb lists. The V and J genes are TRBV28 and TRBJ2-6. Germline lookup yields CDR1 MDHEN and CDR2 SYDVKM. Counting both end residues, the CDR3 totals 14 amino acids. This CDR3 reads CASSLGSGANVLNS.

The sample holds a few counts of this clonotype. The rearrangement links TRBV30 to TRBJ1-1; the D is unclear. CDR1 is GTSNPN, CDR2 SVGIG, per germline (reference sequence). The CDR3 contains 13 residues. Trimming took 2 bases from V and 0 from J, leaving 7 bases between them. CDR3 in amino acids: CAWSNGMNTEAFF. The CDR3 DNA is TGTGCCTGGAGTAACGGGATGAACACTGAAGCTTTCTTT.

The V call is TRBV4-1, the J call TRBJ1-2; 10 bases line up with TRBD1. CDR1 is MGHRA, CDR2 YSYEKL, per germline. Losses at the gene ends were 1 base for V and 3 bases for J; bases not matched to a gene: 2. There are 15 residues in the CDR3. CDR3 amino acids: CASSQGTGGDYGYTF. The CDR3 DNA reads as TGCGCCAGCAGCCAAGGGACAGGGGGGGACTATGGCTACACCTTC.

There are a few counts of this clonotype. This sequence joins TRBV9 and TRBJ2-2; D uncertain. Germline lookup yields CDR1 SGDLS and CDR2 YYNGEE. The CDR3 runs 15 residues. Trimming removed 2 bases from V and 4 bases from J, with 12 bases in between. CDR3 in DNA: TGTGCCAGCAGCGTTAGTAGCTCGGGCACCGGGGAGCTGTTTTTT. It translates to CASSVSSSGTGELFF.

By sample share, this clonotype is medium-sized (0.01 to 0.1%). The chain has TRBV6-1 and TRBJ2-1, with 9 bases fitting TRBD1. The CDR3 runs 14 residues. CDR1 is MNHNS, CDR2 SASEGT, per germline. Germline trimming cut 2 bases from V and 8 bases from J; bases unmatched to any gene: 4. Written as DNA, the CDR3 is TGTGCCAGCAGTGAACGACAGGGGGTCTATGAGCAGTTCTTC. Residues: CASSERQGVYEQFF.

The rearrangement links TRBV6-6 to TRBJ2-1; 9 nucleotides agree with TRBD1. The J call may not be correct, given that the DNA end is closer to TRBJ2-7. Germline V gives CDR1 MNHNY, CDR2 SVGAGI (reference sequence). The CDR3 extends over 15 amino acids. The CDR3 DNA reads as TGTGCCAGCATCGGAACAGGGGGCAAAAACTACGAGCAGTACTTC. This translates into CASIGTGGKNYEQYF.

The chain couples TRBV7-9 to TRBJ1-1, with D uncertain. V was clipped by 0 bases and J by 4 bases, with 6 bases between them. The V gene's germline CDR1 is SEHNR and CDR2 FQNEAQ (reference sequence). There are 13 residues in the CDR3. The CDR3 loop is CASSLAEPTEAFF. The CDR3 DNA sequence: TGTGCCAGCAGCTTAGCAGAGCCCACTGAAGCTTTCTTT.

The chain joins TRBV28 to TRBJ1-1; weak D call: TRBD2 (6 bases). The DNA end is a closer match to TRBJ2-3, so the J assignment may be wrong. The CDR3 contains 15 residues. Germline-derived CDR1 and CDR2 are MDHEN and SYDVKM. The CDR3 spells CASSFGLAYTDTQYF. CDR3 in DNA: TGTGCCAGCAGTTTCGGTCTAGCGTACACAGATACGCAGTATTTT.

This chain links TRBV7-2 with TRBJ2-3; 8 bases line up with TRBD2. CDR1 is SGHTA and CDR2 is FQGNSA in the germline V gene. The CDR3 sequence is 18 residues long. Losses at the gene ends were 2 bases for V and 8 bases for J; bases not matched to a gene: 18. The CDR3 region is CASSLNGGTSGPQGTQYF. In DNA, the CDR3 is TGTGCCAGCAGCTTAAACGGGGGTACTAGCGGACCTCAGGGTACGCAGTATTTT.

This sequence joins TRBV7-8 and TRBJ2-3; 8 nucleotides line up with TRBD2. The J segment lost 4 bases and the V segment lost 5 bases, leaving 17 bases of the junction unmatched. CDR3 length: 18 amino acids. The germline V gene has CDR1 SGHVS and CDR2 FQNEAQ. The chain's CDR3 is CASSLLARVGRVADTQYF. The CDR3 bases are TGTGCCAGCAGCCTCCTAGCCCGGGTCGGGAGGGTTGCAGATACGCAGTATTTT.

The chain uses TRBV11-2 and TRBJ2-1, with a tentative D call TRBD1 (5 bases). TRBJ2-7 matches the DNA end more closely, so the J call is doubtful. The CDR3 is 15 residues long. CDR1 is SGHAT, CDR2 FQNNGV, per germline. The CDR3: CASSSTVDTATAQYF. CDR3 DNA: TGTGCCAGCAGCTCAACCGTGGACACCGCTACCGCGCAGTACTTC.

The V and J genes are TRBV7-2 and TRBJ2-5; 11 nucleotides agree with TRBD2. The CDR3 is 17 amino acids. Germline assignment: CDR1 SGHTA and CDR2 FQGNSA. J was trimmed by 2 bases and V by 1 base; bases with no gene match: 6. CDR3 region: CASSLGRSGRDQETQYF. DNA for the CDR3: TGTGCCAGCAGCTTAGGCCGTAGCGGGAGGGATCAAGAGACCCAGTACTTC. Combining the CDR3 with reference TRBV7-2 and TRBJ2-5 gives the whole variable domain GAGVSQSPSNKVTEKGKDVELRCDPISGHTALYWYRQSLGQGLEFLIYFQGNSAPDKSGLPSDRFSAERTGGSVSTLTIQRTQQEDSAVYLCASSLGRSGRDQETQYFGPGTRLLVL.

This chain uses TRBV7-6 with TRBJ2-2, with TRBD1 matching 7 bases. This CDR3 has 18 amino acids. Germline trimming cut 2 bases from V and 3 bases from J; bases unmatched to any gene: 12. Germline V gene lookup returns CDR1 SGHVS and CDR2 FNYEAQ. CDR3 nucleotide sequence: TGTGCCAGCAGCTTAATGCGCGGAGACAGGGCCCACACCGGGGAGCTGTTTTTT. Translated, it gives CASSLMRGDRAHTGELFF.

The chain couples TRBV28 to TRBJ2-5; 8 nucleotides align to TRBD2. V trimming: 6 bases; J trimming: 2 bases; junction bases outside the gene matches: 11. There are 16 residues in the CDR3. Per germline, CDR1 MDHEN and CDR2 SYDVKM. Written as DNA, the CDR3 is TGTGCCAGCAGAAGGAATAGCGGGATCAATCAAGAGACCCAGTACTTC. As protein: CASRRNSGINQETQYF. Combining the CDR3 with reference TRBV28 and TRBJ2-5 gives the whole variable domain DVKVTQSSRYLVKRTGEKVFLECVQDMDHENMFWYRQDPGLGLRLIYFSYDVKMKEKGDIPEGYSVSREKKERFSLILESASTNQTSMYLCASRRNSGINQETQYFGPGTRLLVL.

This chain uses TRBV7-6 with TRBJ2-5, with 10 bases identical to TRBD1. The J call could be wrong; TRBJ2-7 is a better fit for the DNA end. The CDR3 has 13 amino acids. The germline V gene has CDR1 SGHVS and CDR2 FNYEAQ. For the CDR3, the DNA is TGTGCCAGCAGCTGGGGACAGGGGTACGAGCAGTACTTC. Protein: CASSWGQGYEQYF.